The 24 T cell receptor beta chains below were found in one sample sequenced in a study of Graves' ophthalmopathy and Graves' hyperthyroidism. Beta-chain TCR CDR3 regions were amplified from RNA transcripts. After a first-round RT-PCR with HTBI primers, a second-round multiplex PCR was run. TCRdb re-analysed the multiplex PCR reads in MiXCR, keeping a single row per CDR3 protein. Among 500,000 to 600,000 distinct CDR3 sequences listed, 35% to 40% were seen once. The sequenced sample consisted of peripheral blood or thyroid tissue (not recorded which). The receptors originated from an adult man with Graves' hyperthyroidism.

CDR3 in amino acids: CASSLSGLYTDTQYF. The CDR3 coding sequence is TGCGCCAGCAGCCTATCGGGACTTTACACAGATACGCAGTATTTT. The rearrangement links TRBV5-1 to TRBJ2-3; a weak D match, TRBD2 (6 bases). This CDR3 region has 15 residues. Deletions cut 4 bases from V and 2 bases from J, with 14 bases between. Germline CDR1 reads SGHRS; CDR2 reads YFSETQ.

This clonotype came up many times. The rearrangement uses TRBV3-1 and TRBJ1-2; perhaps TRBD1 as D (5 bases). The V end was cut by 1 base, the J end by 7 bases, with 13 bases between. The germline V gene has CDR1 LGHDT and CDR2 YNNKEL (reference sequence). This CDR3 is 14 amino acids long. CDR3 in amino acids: CASSQAQVPGGYTF. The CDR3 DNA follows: TGTGCCAGCAGCCAAGCACAGGTTCCCGGTGGCTACACCTTC.

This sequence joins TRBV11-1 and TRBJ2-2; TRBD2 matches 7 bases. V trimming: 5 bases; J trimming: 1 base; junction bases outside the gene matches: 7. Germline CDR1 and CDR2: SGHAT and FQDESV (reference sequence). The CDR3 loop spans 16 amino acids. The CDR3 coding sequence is TGTGCCAGCAGCCTAGGACTAGTCGGGAACACCGGGGAGCTGTTTTTT. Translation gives CASSLGLVGNTGELFF.

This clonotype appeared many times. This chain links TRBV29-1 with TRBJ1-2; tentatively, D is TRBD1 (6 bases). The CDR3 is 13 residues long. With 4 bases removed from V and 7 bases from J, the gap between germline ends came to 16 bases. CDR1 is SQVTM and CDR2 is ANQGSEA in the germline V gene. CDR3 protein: CSVVTGQLTGYTF. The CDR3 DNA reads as TGCAGCGTTGTGACAGGCCAACTAACTGGCTACACCTTC.

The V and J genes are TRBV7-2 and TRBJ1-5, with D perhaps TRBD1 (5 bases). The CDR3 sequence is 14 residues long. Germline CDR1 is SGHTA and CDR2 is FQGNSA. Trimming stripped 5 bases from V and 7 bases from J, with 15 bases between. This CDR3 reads CASSRYGGEQPQHF. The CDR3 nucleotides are TGTGCCAGCAGCCGATACGGGGGTGAGCAGCCCCAGCATTTT.

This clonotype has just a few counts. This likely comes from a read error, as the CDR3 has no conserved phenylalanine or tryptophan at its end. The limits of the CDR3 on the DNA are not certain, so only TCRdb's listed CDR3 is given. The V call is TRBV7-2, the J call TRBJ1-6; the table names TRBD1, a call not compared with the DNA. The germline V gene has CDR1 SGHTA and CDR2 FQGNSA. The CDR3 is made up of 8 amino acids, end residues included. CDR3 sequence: CASSLDNR.

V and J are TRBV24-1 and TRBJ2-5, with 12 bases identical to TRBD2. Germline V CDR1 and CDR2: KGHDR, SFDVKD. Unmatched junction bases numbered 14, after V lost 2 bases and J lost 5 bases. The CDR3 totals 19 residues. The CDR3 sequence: CATSDSTSPSGRVSETQYF. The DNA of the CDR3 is TGTGCCACCAGTGATTCCACTAGCCCTAGCGGGAGGGTGAGTGAGACCCAGTACTTC.

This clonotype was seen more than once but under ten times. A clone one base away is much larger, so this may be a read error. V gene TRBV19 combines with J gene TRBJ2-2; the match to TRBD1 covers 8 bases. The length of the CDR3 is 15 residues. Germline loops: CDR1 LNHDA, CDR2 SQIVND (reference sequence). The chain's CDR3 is CASSGGAWDTEELFF. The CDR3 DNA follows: TGTGCCTCATCAGGGGGCGCTTGGGACACCGAGGAGCTGTTTTTT.

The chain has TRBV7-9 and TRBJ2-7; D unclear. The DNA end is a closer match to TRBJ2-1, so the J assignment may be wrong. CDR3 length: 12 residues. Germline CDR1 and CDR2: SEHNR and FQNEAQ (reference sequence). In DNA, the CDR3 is TGTGCCAGCAGCTTGGGTGTGGGTGAGCAGTTCTTC. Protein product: CASSLGVGEQFF.

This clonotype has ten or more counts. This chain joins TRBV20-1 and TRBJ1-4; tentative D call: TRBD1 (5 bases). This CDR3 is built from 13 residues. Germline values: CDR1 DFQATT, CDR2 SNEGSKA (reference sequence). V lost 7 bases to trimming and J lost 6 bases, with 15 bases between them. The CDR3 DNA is TGCAGTGTGTCAGGGCGGGAAGATGAAAAACTGTTTTTT. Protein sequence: CSVSGREDEKLFF.

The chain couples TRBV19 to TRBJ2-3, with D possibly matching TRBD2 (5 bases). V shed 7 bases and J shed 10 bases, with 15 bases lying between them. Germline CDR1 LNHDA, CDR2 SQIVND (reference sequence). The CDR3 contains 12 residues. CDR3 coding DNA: TGTGCCAGTACCCAGACGGGCGGGCCGCAGTATTTT. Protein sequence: CASTQTGGPQYF.

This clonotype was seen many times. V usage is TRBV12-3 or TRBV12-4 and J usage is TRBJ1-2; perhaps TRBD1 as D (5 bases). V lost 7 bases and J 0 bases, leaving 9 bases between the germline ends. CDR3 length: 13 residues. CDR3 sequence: CASMLTANYGYTF. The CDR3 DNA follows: TGTGCCAGCATGCTGACAGCTAACTATGGCTACACCTTC.

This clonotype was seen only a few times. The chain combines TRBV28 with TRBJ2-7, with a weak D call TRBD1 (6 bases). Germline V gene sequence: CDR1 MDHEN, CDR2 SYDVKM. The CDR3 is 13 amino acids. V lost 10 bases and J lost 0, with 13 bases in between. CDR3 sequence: CATRDTSSYEQYF. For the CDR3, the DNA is TGTGCCACTAGGGACACCAGCTCCTACGAGCAGTACTTC.

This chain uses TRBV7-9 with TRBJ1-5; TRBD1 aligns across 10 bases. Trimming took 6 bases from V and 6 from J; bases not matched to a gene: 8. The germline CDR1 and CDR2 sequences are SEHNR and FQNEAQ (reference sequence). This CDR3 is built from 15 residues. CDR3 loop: CASSLGQGFSQPQHF. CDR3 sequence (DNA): TGTGCCAGCAGTCTGGGACAGGGGTTCTCTCAGCCCCAGCATTTT.

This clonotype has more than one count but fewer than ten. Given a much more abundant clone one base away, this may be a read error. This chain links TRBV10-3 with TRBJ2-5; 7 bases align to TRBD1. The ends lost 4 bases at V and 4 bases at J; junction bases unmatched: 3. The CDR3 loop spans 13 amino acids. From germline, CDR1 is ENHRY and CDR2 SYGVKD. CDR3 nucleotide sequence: TGTGCCATCAGTGGACAGGGAATAGAGACCCAGTACTTC. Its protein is CAISGQGIETQYF.

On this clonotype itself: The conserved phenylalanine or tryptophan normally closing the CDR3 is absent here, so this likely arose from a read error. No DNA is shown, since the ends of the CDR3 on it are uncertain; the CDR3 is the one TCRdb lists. The CDR3 protein is CASSSRTGYERYI. The rearrangement links TRBV9 to TRBJ2-7; whether TRBD1, the table's D call, matches the DNA was not checked. Germline CDR1 reads SGDLS; CDR2 reads YYNGEE. The CDR3 sequence runs 13 residues, both termini included.

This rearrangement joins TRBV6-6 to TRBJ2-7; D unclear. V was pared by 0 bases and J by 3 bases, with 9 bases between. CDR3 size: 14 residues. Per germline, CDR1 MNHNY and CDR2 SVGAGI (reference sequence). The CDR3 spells CASSYSKNIYEQYF. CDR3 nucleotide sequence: TGTGCCAGCAGTTACTCGAAAAACATCTACGAGCAGTACTTC.

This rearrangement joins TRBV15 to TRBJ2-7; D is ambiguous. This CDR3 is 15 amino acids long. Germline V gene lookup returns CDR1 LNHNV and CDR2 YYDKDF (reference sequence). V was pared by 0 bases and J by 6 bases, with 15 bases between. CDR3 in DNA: TGTGCCACCAGCAGAGATCGTCGTGGAGCCTTCGAGCAGTACTTC. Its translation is CATSRDRRGAFEQYF.

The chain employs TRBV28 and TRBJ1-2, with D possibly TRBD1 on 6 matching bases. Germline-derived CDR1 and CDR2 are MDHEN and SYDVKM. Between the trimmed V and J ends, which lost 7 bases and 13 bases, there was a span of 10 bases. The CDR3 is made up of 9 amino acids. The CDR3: CASKLQGTF. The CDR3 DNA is TGTGCCAGCAAACTACAGGGCACCTTC.

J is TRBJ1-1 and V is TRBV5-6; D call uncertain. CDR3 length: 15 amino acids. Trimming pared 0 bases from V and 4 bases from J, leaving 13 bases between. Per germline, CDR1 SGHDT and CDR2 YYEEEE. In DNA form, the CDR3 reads TGTGCCAGCAGCTTGGTTTTCGGGGTTCCCACTGAAGCTTTCTTT. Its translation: CASSLVFGVPTEAFF.

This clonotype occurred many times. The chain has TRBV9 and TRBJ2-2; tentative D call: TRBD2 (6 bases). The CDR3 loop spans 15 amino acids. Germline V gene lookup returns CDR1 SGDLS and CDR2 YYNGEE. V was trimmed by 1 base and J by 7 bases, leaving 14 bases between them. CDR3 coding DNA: TGTGCCAGCAGCGTAATTGGGGGGAACGACGGGGAGCTGTTTTTT. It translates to CASSVIGGNDGELFF.

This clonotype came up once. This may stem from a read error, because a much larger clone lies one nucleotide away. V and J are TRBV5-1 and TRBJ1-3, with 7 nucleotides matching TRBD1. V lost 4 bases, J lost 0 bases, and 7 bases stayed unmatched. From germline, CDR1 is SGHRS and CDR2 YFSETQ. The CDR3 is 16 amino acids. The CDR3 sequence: CASSKTGPSSGNTIYF. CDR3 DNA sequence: TGCGCCAGCAGCAAGACAGGGCCGAGCTCTGGAAACACCATATATTTT. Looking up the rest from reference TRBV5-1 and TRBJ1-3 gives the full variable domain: KAGVTQTPRYLIKTRGQQVTLSCSPISGHRSVSWYQQTPGQGLQFLFEYFSETQRNKGNFPGRFSGRQFSNSRSEMNVSTLELGDSALYLCASSKTGPSSGNTIYFGEGSWLTVV.

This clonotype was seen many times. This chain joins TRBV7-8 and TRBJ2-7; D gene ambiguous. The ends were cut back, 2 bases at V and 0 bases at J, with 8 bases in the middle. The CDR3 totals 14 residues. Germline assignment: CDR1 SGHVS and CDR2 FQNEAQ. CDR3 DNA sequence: TGTGCCAGCAGCTTAAGGTACAGCTCCTACGAGCAGTACTTC. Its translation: CASSLRYSSYEQYF.

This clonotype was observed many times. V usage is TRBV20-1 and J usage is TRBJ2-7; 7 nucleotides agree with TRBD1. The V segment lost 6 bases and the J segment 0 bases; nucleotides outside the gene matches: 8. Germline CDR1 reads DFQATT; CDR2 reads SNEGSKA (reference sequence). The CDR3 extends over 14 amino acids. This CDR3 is CSALGQTNSYEQYF. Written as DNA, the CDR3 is TGCAGTGCGCTGGGACAGACCAACTCCTACGAGCAGTACTTC.